Below, 21 T cell receptor beta chains from the same sample are listed, as sequenced in a study of blood T cell repertoires in COVID-19. Method: immunoSEQ multiplex PCR; TCRdb's copy keeps in-frame clones and lacks some. The table lists 150,000 to 200,000 clones, around nine tenths of them singletons, with 0.88% in the top ten. The specimen was peripheral blood. Receptor source: a woman in her late teens or twenties who had recovered from COVID-19.

The gene calls are TRBV7-6 and TRBJ2-7; a possible D gene is TRBD1 (6 bases). V gave up 3 bases and J gave up 2 bases, with 20 bases separating them. The CDR3 runs to 17 residues. Per the germline V gene, CDR1 is SGHVS and CDR2 is FNYEAQ. The CDR3 region is CASSFFPPVDSTYEQYF. Written as DNA, the CDR3 is TGTGCCAGCAGCTTTTTCCCGCCTGTGGACAGCACCTACGAGCAGTACTTC.

The V call is TRBV9, the J call TRBJ2-3; no clear D gene. Germline assignment: CDR1 SGDLS and CDR2 YYNGEE. CDR3 length: 13 amino acids. V was cut by 0 bases and J by 3 bases, with 5 bases left in between. CDR3: CASSVAQTDTQYF. CDR3 bases: TGTGCCAGCAGCGTAGCACAGACAGATACGCAGTATTTT.

J is TRBJ1-3 and V is TRBV10-3; D not resolved. This CDR3 has 13 residues. Between the trimmed V and J ends, which lost 4 bases and 11 bases, there was a span of 15 bases. In germline, CDR1 is ENHRY, CDR2 SYGVKD. As DNA, the CDR3 is TGTGCCATCAGTGCTACCGCGGGGTACCCCATATATTTT. Protein: CAISATAGYPIYF.

The rearrangement uses TRBV3-1 (or the pseudogene TRBV3-2) and TRBJ2-2; TRBD2 agrees at 10 bases. The germline V gene encodes CDR1 LGHDT and CDR2 YNNKEL (reference sequence). CDR3 size: 15 residues. J gave up 5 bases and V 4 bases, and 4 bases lay outside the gene matches. The CDR3 protein is CASSPPGLATGELFF. CDR3 bases: TGTGCCAGCAGCCCTCCGGGACTAGCGACCGGGGAGCTGTTTTTT.

The chain is built from TRBV2 and TRBJ1-2; 8 nucleotides agree with TRBD1. The CDR3 length is 15 residues. Germline values: CDR1 SNHLY, CDR2 FYNNEI. With 7 bases clipped from V and 1 base from J, the junction kept 8 bases outside the gene matches. The CDR3 is CASIGEDRGNYGYTF. DNA of the CDR3: TGTGCCAGCATAGGGGAAGACAGGGGTAACTATGGCTACACCTTC.

The rearrangement uses TRBV18 and TRBJ1-1; 9 positions agree with TRBD1. Germline CDR1 and CDR2: KGHSH and LQKENI. The CDR3 extends over 13 amino acids. V gave up 3 bases and J gave up 7 bases; unmatched junction bases: 3. CDR3 DNA: TGTGCCAGCTCACCCCTGACAGGGGGTGAAGCTTTCTTT. Amino acids: CASSPLTGGEAFF.

V usage is TRBV10-3 and J usage is TRBJ2-7; 10 bases align to TRBD2. CDR1 and CDR2 (germline): ENHRY, SYGVKD. V was pared by 0 bases and J by 7 bases, with 6 bases of the junction left unmatched. The CDR3 runs to 15 residues. The CDR3 nucleotides are TGTGCCATCAGTGAGTCCAGCGGGGGGGCGGAGGAGCAGTACTTC. Translation gives CAISESSGGAEEQYF.

The genes are TRBV6-4 and TRBJ2-5, with D possibly being TRBD2 (7 bases). Trimming shortened V by 5 bases and J by 5 bases, and 12 bases separated the two germline ends. The germline V gene has CDR1 MRHNA and CDR2 SNTAGT. The CDR3 totals 13 residues. This CDR3 reads CASSRGAGETQYF. The CDR3 nucleotides read TGTGCCAGCAGTCGGGGGGCCGGGGAGACCCAGTACTTC.

The chain has TRBV5-1 and TRBJ2-7; 9 nucleotides align to TRBD1. CDR1 is SGHRS, CDR2 YFSETQ, per germline. V lost 4 bases and J lost 1; bases outside the gene matches: 3. The CDR3 length is 14 residues. In nucleotides, the CDR3 is TGCGCCAGCAGCAGCGGGACAGGGTCCTACGAGCAGTACTTC. Translating gives CASSSGTGSYEQYF.

V usage is TRBV6-5 and J usage is TRBJ2-7; 8 positions match TRBD1. The CDR3 contains 13 residues. Losses at the gene ends were 5 bases for V and 6 bases for J; bases not matched to a gene: 6. In germline, CDR1 is MNHEY, CDR2 SVGAGI. In DNA form, the CDR3 reads TGTGCCAGCAGTCCCACCGACAGGGGCGAGCAGTACTTC. It codes for CASSPTDRGEQYF.

V gene TRBV7-9 combines with J gene TRBJ2-3, with D maybe TRBD2 (7 bases). Germline CDR1 is SEHNR and CDR2 is FQNEAQ (reference sequence). The ends were cut back, 6 bases at V and 5 bases at J, with 21 bases in the middle. This CDR3 region has 16 residues. The CDR3 nucleotides are TGTGCCAGCAGGACGTGGTCGGGGGGCCGTTTAGATACGCAGTATTTT. Its protein is CASRTWSGGRLDTQYF.

The chain joins TRBV10-3 to TRBJ1-2; D not resolved. Trimming removed 2 bases at V and 8 bases at J, with 9 bases between. The CDR3 covers 12 residues. Germline V gene data show CDR1 as ENHRY and CDR2 as SYGVKD. CDR3 sequence reads: CAISEDNAGYTF. CDR3 DNA sequence: TGTGCCATCAGTGAGGACAACGCAGGCTACACCTTC.

V and J are TRBV6-4 and TRBJ2-3; D is unclear. The CDR3 loop spans 13 amino acids. The germline V and J ends were trimmed by 2 bases and 1 base, with 4 bases remaining between them. CDR1 and CDR2 from the germline V gene are MRHNA and SNTAGT. The CDR3 protein is CASSDGGTDTQYF. The CDR3 DNA follows: TGTGCCAGCAGTGACGGAGGCACAGATACGCAGTATTTT.

This chain uses TRBV5-4 with TRBJ1-4; 8 positions match TRBD1. The CDR3 loop spans 16 amino acids. The J segment lost 7 bases and the V segment lost 3 bases, leaving 11 bases of the junction unmatched. Per the germline V gene, CDR1 is SGHNT and CDR2 is YYREEE (reference sequence). CDR3 sequence (DNA): TGTGCCAGCAGCTCGCCTGACAGGGGACATCTTGAAAAACTGTTTTTT. Its translation is CASSSPDRGHLEKLFF.

This clone has a handful of counts. V is TRBV6-2 or TRBV6-3 and J is TRBJ2-2, with 7 bases that match TRBD1. The CDR3 is 14 residues long. Germline loops: CDR1 MNHEY, CDR2 SVGEGT. Trimming at V came to 5 bases and at J to 3 bases, leaving 3 bases not matched to a gene. CDR3 protein: CASSDRVYTGELFF. CDR3 in DNA: TGTGCCAGCAGTGACAGGGTCTACACCGGGGAGCTGTTTTTT.

The chain recombines TRBV14 with TRBJ1-4; D is uncertain. In germline, CDR1 is SGHDN, CDR2 FVKESK. V lost 0 bases, J lost 11 bases, and 13 bases lay in between. This CDR3 is 14 amino acids long. Written as DNA, the CDR3 is TGTGCCAGCAGCCAAGATAATGGATCCAGGAAACTGTTTTTT. Translated: CASSQDNGSRKLFF.

The chain employs TRBV3-1 (or the pseudogene TRBV3-2) and TRBJ2-2; D remains ambiguous. Germline values: CDR1 LGHDT, CDR2 YNNKEL (reference sequence). V lost 0 bases and J 6 bases, leaving 11 bases between the germline ends. The CDR3 sequence is 15 residues long. CDR3 amino acids: CASSQEALLAGELFF. As DNA, the CDR3 is TGTGCCAGCAGCCAAGAAGCTCTCTTAGCCGGGGAGCTGTTTTTT.

The chain has TRBV5-6 and TRBJ1-1, with D possibly being TRBD1 (5 bases). Germline assignment: CDR1 SGHDT and CDR2 YYEEEE. The CDR3 covers 17 residues. Trimming pared 4 bases from V and 0 bases from J, leaving 19 bases between. This CDR3 is CASSGGHLRGMNTEAFF. The CDR3 coding sequence is TGTGCCAGCAGCGGCGGACACCTCCGTGGCATGAACACTGAAGCTTTCTTT.

V is TRBV24-1 and J is TRBJ2-3; D gene unclear. V shed 4 bases and J shed 1 base, with 14 bases lying between them. The CDR3 contains 16 residues. Germline CDR1 and CDR2: KGHDR and SFDVKD. CDR3 sequence (DNA): TGTGCCACCAGTGACCCCGGTTCGGTCGGCACAGATACGCAGTATTTT. Protein product: CATSDPGSVGTDTQYF.

V is TRBV7-2 and J is TRBJ2-2, with D perhaps matching TRBD1 (5 bases). V shed 6 bases and J shed 5 bases, with 19 bases lying between them. Germline V lookup: CDR1 SGHTA, CDR2 FQGNSA. The CDR3 is 16 residues long. The CDR3 nucleotides read TGTGCCAGCAGTGACAGACCGGGCGTTAGTACCGGGGAGCTGTTTTTT. Protein: CASSDRPGVSTGELFF.

This clone was counted once. The genes are TRBV5-6 and TRBJ2-7, with D possibly TRBD2 on 5 matching bases. V was cut by 5 bases and J by 3 bases, with 21 bases left in between. Germline-derived CDR1 and CDR2 are SGHDT and YYEEEE. This CDR3 contains 16 residues. CDR3 in amino acids: CASSSLSAGGYYEQYF. For the CDR3, the DNA is TGTGCCAGCAGTTCACTCTCGGCGGGCGGGTACTACGAGCAGTACTTC.